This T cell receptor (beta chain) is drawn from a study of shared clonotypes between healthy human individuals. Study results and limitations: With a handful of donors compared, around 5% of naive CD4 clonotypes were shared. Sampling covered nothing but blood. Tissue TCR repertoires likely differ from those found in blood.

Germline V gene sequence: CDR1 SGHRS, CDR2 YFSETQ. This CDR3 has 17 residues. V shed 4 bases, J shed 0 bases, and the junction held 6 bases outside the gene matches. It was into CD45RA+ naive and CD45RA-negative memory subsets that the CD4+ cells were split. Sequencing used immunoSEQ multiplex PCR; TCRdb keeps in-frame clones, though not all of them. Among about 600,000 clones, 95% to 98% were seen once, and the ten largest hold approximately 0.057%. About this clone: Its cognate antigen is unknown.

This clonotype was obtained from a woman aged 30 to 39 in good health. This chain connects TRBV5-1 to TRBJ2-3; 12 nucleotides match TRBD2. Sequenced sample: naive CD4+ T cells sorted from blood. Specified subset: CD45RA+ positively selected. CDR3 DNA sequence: TGCGCCAGCAGCAACGGACTAGCGGGGACTAGCACAGATACGCAGTATTTT. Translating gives CASSNGLAGTSTDTQYF. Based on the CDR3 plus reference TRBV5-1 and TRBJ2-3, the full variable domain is KAGVTQTPRYLIKTRGQQVTLSCSPISGHRSVSWYQQTPGQGLQFLFEYFSETQRNKGNFPGRFSGRQFSNSRSEMNVSTLELGDSALYLCASSNGLAGTSTDTQYFGPGTRLTVL.